A single sample gave rise to the 17 T cell receptor beta chains below, sequenced in a study of spatial heterogeneity in lung cancer (dated by TCRdb to about 2019). Libraries were constructed by 5' RACE. Sequenced using a NextSeq 500. In TCRdb, the public reads were trimmed at Q25 with fastp and aligned with MiXCR, with productive beta chains retained. When rows share a CDR3 protein, they turn into one entry using the most common DNA and genes. The sample records about 1,500 distinct CDR3 sequences, about 9.4% of which are singletons. The biggest ten clones account for less than 40% of the sample. Overall study results and their limits: The tumor nonsynonymous mutation count correlated with the number of expanded alpha and beta TCRs within the tumor.

Antigen specificity for these receptors is unknown. Interpreted using the paper, the time point label stands for: sample taken at primary tumor resection. The sample in question was lung tumor tissue, obtained at surgery. These receptors came from a female donor with early-stage non-small cell lung cancer.

This clonotype is deemed medium-sized. This beta chain turned up in a library designed for alpha chains; as an off-target read, its abundance says little. The rearrangement links TRBV28 to TRBJ1-2; 7 bases match TRBD1. Losses at the gene ends were 5 bases for V and 5 bases for J; bases not matched to a gene: 11. Germline CDR1 and CDR2: MDHEN and SYDVKM. The CDR3 totals 15 residues. In nucleotides, the CDR3 is TGTGCCAGCAGTCCCGGAGGACAGGCGGTATATGGCTACACCTTC. Protein product: CASSPGGQAVYGYTF.

Sample share makes this clonotype medium-sized. Found in a library prepared for alpha chains, this beta chain is an off-target read, and its abundance has little meaning. This rearrangement joins TRBV6-6 to TRBJ1-6; weak D call: TRBD1 (6 bases). This CDR3 is built from 15 residues. The germline V gene has CDR1 MNHNY and CDR2 SVGAGI (reference sequence). Trimming took off 0 bases at V and 11 bases at J, with 14 bases between the two ends. The CDR3 reads CASSYSWRGTPPLHF. The CDR3 DNA sequence: TGTGCCAGCAGTTACTCCTGGAGGGGGACACCACCCCTCCACTTT.

This clonotype is deemed medium-sized. This beta chain lies outside the target of a library built for alpha chains; its clone size means little. The chain joins TRBV6-1 to TRBJ2-4; no definite D call. Germline-derived CDR1 and CDR2 are MNHNS and SASEGT. The CDR3 length is 13 residues. The germline V and J ends were trimmed by 2 bases and 6 bases, with 8 bases remaining between them. CDR3 DNA: TGTGCCAGCAGTGAAAATGCGGCAAACATTCAGTACTTC. This translates into CASSENAANIQYF.

By sample fraction, this clonotype is medium-sized. As an off-target read in a library built for alpha chains, this beta chain has a frequency of little significance. The chain employs TRBV6-2 or TRBV6-3 and TRBJ1-6; D gene unclear. The germline V gene encodes CDR1 MNHEY and CDR2 SVGEGT. V was shortened by 2 bases and J by 7 bases, with 6 bases between the two germline ends. CDR3 length: 13 residues. The CDR3 sequence: CASSYLGNSPLHF. The CDR3 coding sequence is TGTGCCAGCAGTTACCTGGGCAATTCACCCCTCCACTTT.

By sample share, this clonotype is large. A library prepared for alpha chains yielded this beta chain as an off-target read; its size is of little meaning. The CDR3 DNA reads TGTGCCAGCAGCGTTCCACCGGACACCGGGGAGCTGTTTTTT. Translating it yields CASSVPPDTGELFF. V and J are TRBV9 and TRBJ2-2; D is unresolved. Germline lookup yields CDR1 SGDLS and CDR2 YYNGEE. This CDR3 spans 14 amino acids. Trimming removed 2 bases at V and 3 bases at J, with 8 bases between. The complete variable domain, with remaining parts taken from reference TRBV9 and TRBJ2-2, reads DSGVTQTPKHLITATGQRVTLRCSPRSGDLSVYWYQQSLDQGLQFLIQYYNGEERAKGNILERFSAQQFPDLHSELNLSSLELGDSALYFCASSVPPDTGELFFGEGSRLTVL.

This clonotype is medium-sized in the sample. A library made for alpha chains picked up this beta chain off target, so its size means little. The CDR3 here is CASSFDPRTQYF. DNA for the CDR3: TGTGCCAGCAGCTTCGACCCCCGGACCCAGTACTTC. J is TRBJ2-5 and V is TRBV7-6; D gene ambiguous. The CDR3 is made up of 12 amino acids. Germline V gene sequence: CDR1 SGHVS, CDR2 FNYEAQ. Trimming shortened V by 3 bases and J by 7 bases, and 9 bases separated the two germline ends.

This clonotype was detected ten times or more. The size of this beta chain means little, since it is a stray read in a library made for alpha chains. V gene TRBV27 combines with J gene TRBJ1-1; D perhaps matches TRBD1 (6 bases). Germline V lookup: CDR1 MNHEY, CDR2 SMNVEV (reference sequence). Deletions cut 2 bases from V and 6 bases from J, with 13 bases between. CDR3 size: 14 residues. CDR3 region: CASSLITGAAEAFF. The DNA for the CDR3 is TGTGCCAGCAGTTTAATCACGGGGGCGGCTGAAGCTTTCTTT.

This clonotype is judged medium-sized. This beta chain lies outside the target of a library built for alpha chains; its clone size means little. The chain is built from TRBV5-1 and TRBJ2-7; TRBD1 aligns across 7 bases. With V trimmed by 1 base and J by 0 bases, 4 bases remained unmatched. This CDR3 is built from 15 residues. Looked up from germline, CDR1 is SGHRS and CDR2 is YFSETQ. The CDR3 region has the DNA TGCGCCAGCAGCTTGCTGACAGGGAGCTCCTACGAGCAGTACTTC. Amino acid sequence: CASSLLTGSSYEQYF.

This clonotype is categorized as medium-sized. This beta chain came through as a stray read in a library set up for alpha chains, and its size says little. The chain uses TRBV30 and TRBJ1-4, with D possibly being TRBD1 (5 bases). Trimming shortened V by 0 bases and J by 14 bases, and 10 bases separated the two germline ends. The germline CDR1 and CDR2 sequences are GTSNPN and SVGIG (reference sequence). This CDR3 is 11 amino acids long. The CDR3 loop is CAWSVAGVLFF. Written as DNA, the CDR3 is TGTGCCTGGAGTGTCGCGGGGGTGCTGTTTTTT.

This clonotype has just a few counts. This beta chain slipped into a library made for alpha chains as a stray read, so its size is not meaningful. The CDR3 reads CASSPLDTGELFF. The CDR3 DNA reads TGTGCCAGCTCACCATTGGACACCGGGGAGCTGTTTTTT. V usage is TRBV18 and J usage is TRBJ2-2; D uncertain. The V and J ends lost 2 bases and 3 bases respectively, with 4 bases between them. The CDR3 is 13 residues long. CDR1 is KGHSH and CDR2 is LQKENI in the germline V gene.

This clonotype rates as large. Because the library targeted alpha chains, this beta chain is an off-target read whose size means little. The chain couples TRBV7-2 to TRBJ2-1; D gene unclear. Germline assignment: CDR1 SGHTA and CDR2 FQGNSA. The CDR3 is 11 amino acids. V lost 1 base and J lost 13, with 8 bases in between. The CDR3, as DNA: TGTGCCAGCAGCTTAGAGCTGGGACAGTTCTTC. Translating gives CASSLELGQFF. Together with reference TRBV7-2 and TRBJ2-1, the CDR3 gives the full variable domain: GAGVSQSPSNKVTEKGKDVELRCDPISGHTALYWYRQSLGQGLEFLIYFQGNSAPDKSGLPSDRFSAERTGGSVSTLTIQRTQQEDSAVYLCASSLELGQFFGPGTRLTVL.

This clonotype is termed large. The library was built for alpha chains, so this beta chain is an off-target read and its size means little. DNA for the CDR3: TGCAGTGCAATAACGGGGGGGCGATTGTACAATGAGCAGTTCTTC. Translating it yields CSAITGGRLYNEQFF. The chain uses TRBV20-1 and TRBJ2-1, with 8 bases that match TRBD2. Germline assignment: CDR1 DFQATT and CDR2 SNEGSKA (reference sequence). The CDR3 consists of 15 residues. The ends lost 6 bases at V and 4 bases at J; junction bases unmatched: 11.

This clonotype was seen only a few times. This beta chain slipped into a library made for alpha chains as a stray read, so its size is not meaningful. CDR3 loop: CATSDPGTSWGNEQFF. Written as DNA, the CDR3 is TGTGCCACCAGTGATCCCGGGACTAGCTGGGGCAATGAGCAGTTCTTC. The V gene is TRBV24-1, the J gene TRBJ2-1; 9 bases align to TRBD2. The germline V gene encodes CDR1 KGHDR and CDR2 SFDVKD. The CDR3 sequence is 16 residues long. Losses at the gene ends were 3 bases for V and 6 bases for J; bases not matched to a gene: 8.

This clonotype turned up a few times. The library was prepared for alpha chains; this beta chain is a stray read, so its frequency means little. The chain uses TRBV12-3 or TRBV12-4 and TRBJ1-5; D may be TRBD1 (5 bases). The CDR3 length is 13 residues. The germline V and J ends were trimmed by 5 bases and 5 bases, with 10 bases remaining between them. The CDR3 here is CASSLGLYQPQHF. CDR3 DNA: TGTGCCAGCAGTCTGGGGCTGTATCAGCCCCAGCATTTT.

This clonotype is judged medium-sized. This beta chain is off target for a library built for alpha chains, so its abundance means little. The chain employs TRBV14 and TRBJ2-7; D is unclear. This CDR3 contains 18 residues. Per germline, CDR1 SGHDN and CDR2 FVKESK. V lost 0 bases and J 0 bases, leaving 18 bases between the germline ends. As DNA, the CDR3 is TGTGCCAGCAGCCAAGAATGGTCAAGCATTCCTTTCTCCTACGAGCAGTACTTC. Residues: CASSQEWSSIPFSYEQYF.

This clonotype was detected ten times or more. This beta chain turned up in a library designed for alpha chains; as an off-target read, its abundance says little. The chain uses TRBV20-1 and TRBJ2-1; 7 bases agree with TRBD2. The trim removed 3 bases at V and 9 bases at J, leaving 17 bases unmatched. This CDR3 is 16 amino acids long. Germline V gene data show CDR1 as DFQATT and CDR2 as SNEGSKA (reference sequence). CDR3 nucleotides: TGCAGTGCTAGGGACCTTCGCGGGAGCGTCCCCTTTGAGCAGTTCTTC. Translating gives CSARDLRGSVPFEQFF.

This clonotype was counted at least ten times. This beta chain is an unintended read in a library built for alpha chains; its size means little. V usage is TRBV7-2 and J usage is TRBJ2-3, with 9 nucleotides matching TRBD1. V gave up 5 bases and J gave up 5 bases; unmatched junction bases: 8. Per germline, CDR1 SGHTA and CDR2 FQGNSA. The length of the CDR3 is 15 residues. CDR3 in DNA: TGTGCCAGCAGCGTCGCCGGGACAGGGCGAGATACGCAGTATTTT. As protein: CASSVAGTGRDTQYF.